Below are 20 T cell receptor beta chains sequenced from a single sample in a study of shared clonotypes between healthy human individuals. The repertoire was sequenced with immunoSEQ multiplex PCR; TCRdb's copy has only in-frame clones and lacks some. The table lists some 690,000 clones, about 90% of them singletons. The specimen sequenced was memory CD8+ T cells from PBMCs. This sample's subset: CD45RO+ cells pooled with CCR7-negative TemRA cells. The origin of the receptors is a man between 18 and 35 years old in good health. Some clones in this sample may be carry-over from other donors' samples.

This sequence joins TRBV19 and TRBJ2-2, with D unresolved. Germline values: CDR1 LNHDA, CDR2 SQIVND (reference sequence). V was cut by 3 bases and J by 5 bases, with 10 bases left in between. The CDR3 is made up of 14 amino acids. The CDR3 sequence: CASSIPSWTGELFF. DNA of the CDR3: TGTGCCAGTAGTATCCCCTCCTGGACCGGGGAGCTGTTTTTT.

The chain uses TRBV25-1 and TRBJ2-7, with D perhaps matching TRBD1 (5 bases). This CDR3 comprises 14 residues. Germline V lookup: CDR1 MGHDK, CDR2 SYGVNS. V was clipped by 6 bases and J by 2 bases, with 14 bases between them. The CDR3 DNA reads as TGTGCCAGCAGGGGAAGGGGTACTACCTACGAGCAGTACTTC. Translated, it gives CASRGRGTTYEQYF.

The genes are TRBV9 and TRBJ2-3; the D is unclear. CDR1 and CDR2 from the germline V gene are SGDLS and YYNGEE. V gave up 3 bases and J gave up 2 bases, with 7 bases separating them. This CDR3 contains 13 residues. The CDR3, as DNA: TGTGCCAGCAGCGGGGTCTTCACAGATACGCAGTATTTT. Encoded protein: CASSGVFTDTQYF.

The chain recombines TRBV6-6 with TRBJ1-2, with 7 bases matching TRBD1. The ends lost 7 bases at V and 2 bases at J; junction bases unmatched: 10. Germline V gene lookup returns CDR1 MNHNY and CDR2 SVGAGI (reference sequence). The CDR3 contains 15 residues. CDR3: CASTPTTTGNYGYTF. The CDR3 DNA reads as TGTGCCAGCACTCCTACCACGACAGGGAACTATGGCTACACCTTC.

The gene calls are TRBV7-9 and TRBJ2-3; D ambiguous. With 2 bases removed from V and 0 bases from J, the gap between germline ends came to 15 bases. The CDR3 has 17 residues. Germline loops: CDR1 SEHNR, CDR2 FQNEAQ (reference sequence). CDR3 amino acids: CASSLPPVAASTDTQYF. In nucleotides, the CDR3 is TGTGCCAGCAGCTTACCCCCGGTGGCGGCGAGCACAGATACGCAGTATTTT.

The CDR3 DNA reads as TGTGCCAGCAGCTTAAACTTGCACTACGAGCAGTACTTC. Protein product: CASSLNLHYEQYF. This chain joins TRBV7-8 and TRBJ2-7; D gene unclear. The V gene's germline CDR1 is SGHVS and CDR2 FQNEAQ. V was pared by 2 bases and J by 3 bases, with 8 bases between. This CDR3 comprises 13 residues.

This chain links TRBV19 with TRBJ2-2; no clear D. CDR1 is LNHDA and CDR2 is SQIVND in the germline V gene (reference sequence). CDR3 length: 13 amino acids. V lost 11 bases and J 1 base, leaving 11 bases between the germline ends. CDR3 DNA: TGTGCCGCCAGGAGAGAGAACACCGGGGAGCTGTTTTTT. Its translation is CAARRENTGELFF.

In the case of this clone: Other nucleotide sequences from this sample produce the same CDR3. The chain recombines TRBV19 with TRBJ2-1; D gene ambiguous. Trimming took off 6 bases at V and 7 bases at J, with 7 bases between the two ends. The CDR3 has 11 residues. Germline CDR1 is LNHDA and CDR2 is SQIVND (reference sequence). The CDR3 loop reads CASRFGNEQFF. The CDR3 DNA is TGTGCCAGTAGGTTTGGGAATGAGCAGTTCTTC.

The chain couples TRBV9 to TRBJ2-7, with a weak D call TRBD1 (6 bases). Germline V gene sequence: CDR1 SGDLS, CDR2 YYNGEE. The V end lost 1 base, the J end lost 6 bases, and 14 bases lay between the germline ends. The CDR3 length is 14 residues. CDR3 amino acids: CASSVYLEGVEQYF. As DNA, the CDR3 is TGTGCCAGCAGCGTATATCTAGAGGGGGTCGAGCAGTACTTC.

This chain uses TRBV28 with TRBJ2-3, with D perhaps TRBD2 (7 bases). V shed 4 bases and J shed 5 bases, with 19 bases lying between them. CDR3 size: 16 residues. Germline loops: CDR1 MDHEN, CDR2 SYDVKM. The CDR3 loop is CASSWGGGEYRDTQYF. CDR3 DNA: TGTGCCAGCAGTTGGGGAGGGGGGGAGTATCGAGATACGCAGTATTTT.

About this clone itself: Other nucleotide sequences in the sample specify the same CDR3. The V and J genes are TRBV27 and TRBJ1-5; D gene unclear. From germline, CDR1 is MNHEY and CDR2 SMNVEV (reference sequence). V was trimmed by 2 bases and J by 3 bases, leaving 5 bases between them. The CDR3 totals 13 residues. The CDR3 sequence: CASSLRSNQPQHF. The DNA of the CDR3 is TGTGCCAGCAGTTTACGTTCCAATCAGCCCCAGCATTTT.

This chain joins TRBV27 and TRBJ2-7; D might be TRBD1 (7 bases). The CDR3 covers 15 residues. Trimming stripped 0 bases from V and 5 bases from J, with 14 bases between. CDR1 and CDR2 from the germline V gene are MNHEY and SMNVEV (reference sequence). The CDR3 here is CASSLSRQGGHEQYF. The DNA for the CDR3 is TGTGCCAGCAGTTTATCTCGACAGGGAGGCCACGAGCAGTACTTC.

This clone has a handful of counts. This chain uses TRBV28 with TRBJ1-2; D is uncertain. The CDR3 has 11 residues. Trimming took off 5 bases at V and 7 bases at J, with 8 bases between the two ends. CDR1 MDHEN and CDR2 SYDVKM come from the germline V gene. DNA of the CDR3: TGTGCCAGCAGTCACCTTGCTGGCTACACCTTC. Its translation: CASSHLAGYTF.

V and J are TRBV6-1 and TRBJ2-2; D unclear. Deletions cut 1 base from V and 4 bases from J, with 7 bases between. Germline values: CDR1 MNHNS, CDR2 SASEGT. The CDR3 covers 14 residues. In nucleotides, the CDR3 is TGTGCCAGCAGTGAAGGCAGATTCACCGGGGAGCTGTTTTTT. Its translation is CASSEGRFTGELFF.

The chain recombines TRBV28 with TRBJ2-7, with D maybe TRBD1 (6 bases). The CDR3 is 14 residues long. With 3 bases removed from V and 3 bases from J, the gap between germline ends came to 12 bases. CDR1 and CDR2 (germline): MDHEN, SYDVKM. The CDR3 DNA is TGTGCCAGCAGTTTTGGGGGCTGGGGCTACGAGCAGTACTTC. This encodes CASSFGGWGYEQYF.

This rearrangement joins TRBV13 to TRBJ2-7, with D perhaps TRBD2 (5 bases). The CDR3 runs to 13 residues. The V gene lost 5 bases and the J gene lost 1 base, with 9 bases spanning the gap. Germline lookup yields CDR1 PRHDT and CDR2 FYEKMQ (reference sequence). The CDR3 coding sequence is TGTGCCAGCAGCGGCCGGGGTTCCTACGAGCAGTACTTC. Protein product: CASSGRGSYEQYF.

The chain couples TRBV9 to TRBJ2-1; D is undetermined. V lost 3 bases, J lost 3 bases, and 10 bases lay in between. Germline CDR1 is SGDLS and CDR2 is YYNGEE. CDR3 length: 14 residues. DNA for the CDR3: TGTGCCAGCAGCGCCGAAAGTGTCTACAATGAGCAGTTCTTC. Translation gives CASSAESVYNEQFF.

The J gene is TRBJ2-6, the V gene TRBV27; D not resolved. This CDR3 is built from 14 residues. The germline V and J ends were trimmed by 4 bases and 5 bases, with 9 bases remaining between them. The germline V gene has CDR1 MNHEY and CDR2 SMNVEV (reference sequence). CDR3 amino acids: CASSSPFRANVLTF. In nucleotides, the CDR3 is TGTGCCAGCAGTTCTCCGTTCCGGGCCAACGTCCTGACTTTC.

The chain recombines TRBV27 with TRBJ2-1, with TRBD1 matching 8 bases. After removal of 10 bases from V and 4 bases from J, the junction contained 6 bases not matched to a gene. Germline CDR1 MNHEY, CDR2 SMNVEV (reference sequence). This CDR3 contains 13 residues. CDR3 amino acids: CATGQGTYNEQFF. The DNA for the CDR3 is TGTGCCACCGGACAGGGAACTTACAATGAGCAGTTCTTC.

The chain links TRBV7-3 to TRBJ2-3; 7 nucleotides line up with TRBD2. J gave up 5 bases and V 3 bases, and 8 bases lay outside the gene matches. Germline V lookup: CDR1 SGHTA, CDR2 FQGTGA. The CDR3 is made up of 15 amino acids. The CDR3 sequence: CASSFGGREGDTQYF. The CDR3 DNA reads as TGTGCCAGCAGCTTCGGCGGGAGAGAAGGAGATACGCAGTATTTT.